This paragraph reports one TCR beta chain. Its target is not known. These donors, healthy bone marrow donors, were studied. At sampling all donors were nominally healthy, likely with unrecorded immune exposures. Germline CDR1 and CDR2: MDHEN and SYDVKM. The V and J ends lost 6 bases and 4 bases respectively, with 12 bases between them. CDR3 length: 13 amino acids. The PCR had 60 Vbeta and 13 Jbeta primers. Measured with immunoSEQ multiplex PCR; TCRdb has only the in-frame clones, and not every one. The sample shows about 90,000 clones, around 85% of them seen only once. This entry is derived from a study of cytomegalovirus exposure and HLA in healthy donors. The study's findings and limits: The study assumed roughly uniform donor sequencing depth for presence/absence analyses. In an earlier analysis, about 87% or about 30%: the productive usage of most TCR beta V segments.

The sample consisted of PBMCs. The source is a man younger than 30 in good health and CMV-seronegative. V and J are TRBV28 and TRBJ2-5; the D gene is possibly TRBD2 (5 bases). Here the CDR3 reads CASSPGGGETQYF. In DNA form, the CDR3 reads TGTGCCAGCAGCCCCGGAGGTGGAGAGACCCAGTACTTC.